This passage covers 3 T cell receptor beta chains from one sample sequenced in a study of cytomegalovirus exposure and HLA in healthy donors listed by TCRdb under 2017. Libraries were constructed by the immunoSEQ multiplex PCR assay. For the multiplex PCR, a mixture combining 60 forward primers for TCR Vbeta segments and 13 reverse primers for TCR Jbeta segments was used. This immuneACCESS table, as held by TCRdb, lists in-frame sequences with V and J called but not all clones. Of the missing ones, under half trace to an unresolved V gene in checked studies; the others have no known cause. The sample's table covers about 160,000 clones. Under 2.5% of the sample is held by the ten biggest clonotypes. The sequenced material came from PBMCs. Receptors originate from a man aged 25-40 years in good health and CMV-seronegative.

This chain uses TRBV6-5 with TRBJ2-7; possible D gene TRBD2, 5 bases. The CDR3 loop spans 15 amino acids. Trimming stripped 0 bases from V and 2 bases from J, with 11 bases between. Germline CDR1 MNHEY, CDR2 SVGAGI. The CDR3 loop reads CASSYSIGVAYEQYF. The DNA of the CDR3 is TGTGCCAGCAGTTACTCGATCGGGGTCGCCTACGAGCAGTACTTC.

Notes on this clone: This CDR3 is also generated by other DNA sequences in the sample. V and J are TRBV11-3 and TRBJ2-7, with 12 nucleotides matching TRBD2. After removal of 4 bases from V and 5 bases from J, the junction contained 12 bases not matched to a gene. In germline, CDR1 is SGHNT, CDR2 YENEEA. This CDR3 region has 17 residues. For the CDR3, the DNA is TGTGCCAGCAGCTCGCAGACACTAGCGGGAGGCCTTAACGAGCAGTACTTC. Translating gives CASSSQTLAGGLNEQYF. The full variable domain, completed using reference TRBV11-3 and TRBJ2-7, is EAGVVQSPRYKIIEKKQPVAFWCNPISGHNTLYWYLQNLGQGPELLIRYENEEAVDDSQLPKDRFSAERLKGVDSTLKIQPAELGDSAVYLCASSSQTLAGGLNEQYFGPGTRLTVT.

V usage is TRBV7-9 and J usage is TRBJ2-1; TRBD2 might be the D (6 bases). The V and J ends lost 0 bases and 10 bases respectively, with 7 bases between them. The CDR3 runs to 12 residues. Germline assignment: CDR1 SEHNR and CDR2 FQNEAQ (reference sequence). The CDR3 spells CASSLAGGEQFF. Here the CDR3 DNA reads TGTGCCAGCAGCTTAGCGGGAGGCGAGCAGTTCTTC.